The 20 T cell receptor beta chains in this list originate from one sample, sequenced in a study of blood T cell repertoires in COVID-19. Using immunoSEQ multiplex PCR, the repertoire was profiled, and TCRdb retains in-frame clones only, with some absent. Of 35,000 to 50,000 clones detected, more than 70% appear once; the ten largest clones hold roughly three fifths. The sample comprised peripheral blood. Receptor source: a man aged 70-80 years with acute or convalescent COVID-19.

The rearrangement joins TRBV11-2 to TRBJ2-5; D is possibly TRBD2 (5 bases). CDR1 and CDR2 (germline): SGHAT, FQNNGV. Deletions cut 1 base from V and 3 bases from J, with 9 bases between. This CDR3 has 14 amino acids. The CDR3 DNA is TGTGCCAGCAGCTTAGCACAGACTAAAGAGACCCAGTACTTC. Translation gives CASSLAQTKETQYF.

This clone was picked up one time. This chain joins TRBV11-2 and TRBJ1-6, with TRBD1 matching over 7 bases. Trimming at V came to 7 bases and at J to 10 bases, leaving 7 bases not matched to a gene. The CDR3 length is 13 residues. Germline CDR1 reads SGHAT; CDR2 reads FQNNGV. This CDR3 reads CASNGQERSPLHF. CDR3 DNA: TGTGCCAGCAACGGACAGGAACGGTCACCCCTCCACTTT.

The chain recombines TRBV29-1 with TRBJ1-2, with D tentatively TRBD1 (6 bases). The CDR3 totals 12 residues. V was trimmed by 2 bases and J by 2 bases, leaving 6 bases between them. CDR1 and CDR2 from the germline V gene are SQVTM and ANQGSEA. CDR3 residues: CSVEQGNYGYTF. CDR3 in DNA: TGCAGCGTTGAACAGGGGAACTATGGCTACACCTTC.

This clone was counted once. The chain couples TRBV28 to TRBJ1-2, with D maybe TRBD1 (6 bases). V was cut by 3 bases and J by 6 bases, with 11 bases left in between. The CDR3 runs 13 residues. Germline lookup yields CDR1 MDHEN and CDR2 SYDVKM. The CDR3 reads CASSFSGANGYTF. CDR3 coding DNA: TGTGCCAGCAGTTTCTCAGGGGCGAATGGCTACACCTTC.

J is TRBJ1-1 and V is TRBV7-8; D is undetermined. V was pared by 3 bases and J by 1 base, with 12 bases between. The CDR3 length is 15 residues. Germline V gene data show CDR1 as SGHVS and CDR2 as FQNEAQ. CDR3 loop: CASSFGGVANTEAFF. The CDR3 DNA sequence: TGTGCCAGCAGCTTCGGCGGGGTGGCGAACACTGAAGCTTTCTTT.

J is TRBJ1-2 and V is TRBV18, with TRBD1 matching over 8 bases. From germline, CDR1 is KGHSH and CDR2 LQKENI. J lost 5 bases, V lost 4 bases, and 6 bases had no gene match. The CDR3 has 14 residues. The chain's CDR3 is CASSLGTGPYGYTF. The CDR3 DNA is TGTGCCAGCTCACTCGGGACAGGACCATATGGCTACACCTTC.

This chain joins TRBV4-3 and TRBJ1-1, with a weak D call TRBD1 (5 bases). V gave up 2 bases and J gave up 3 bases, with 7 bases separating them. The CDR3 totals 13 residues. Germline CDR1 is LGHNA and CDR2 is YSLEER. This chain's CDR3 is CASSQRGDTEAFF. CDR3 in DNA: TGCGCCAGCAGCCAACGGGGGGACACTGAAGCTTTCTTT.

The rearrangement uses TRBV24-1 and TRBJ1-2; 8 nucleotides agree with TRBD1. This CDR3 region has 14 residues. Germline CDR1 reads KGHDR; CDR2 reads SFDVKD. V lost 5 bases and J lost 1; bases outside the gene matches: 2. The CDR3: CATSGDRGNYGYTF. The DNA for the CDR3 is TGTGCCACCAGTGGAGACAGGGGTAACTATGGCTACACCTTC.

The chain links TRBV11-3 to TRBJ2-5; tentatively, D is TRBD2 (7 bases). The V end was cut by 5 bases, the J end by 4 bases, with 17 bases between. Germline V gene sequence: CDR1 SGHNT, CDR2 YENEEA. There are 15 residues in the CDR3. CDR3 amino acids: CASSQGGVHGETQYF. The CDR3 region has the DNA TGTGCCAGCAGCCAAGGGGGGGTGCATGGAGAGACCCAGTACTTC.

The chain carries TRBV5-1 and TRBJ2-3, with 9 bases that match TRBD2. Germline V CDR1 and CDR2: SGHRS, YFSETQ. The CDR3 contains 16 residues. The V and J ends lost 2 bases and 4 bases, in that order; junction bases with no gene match: 8. Here the CDR3 reads CASSFRGTSRPDTQYF. In DNA form, the CDR3 reads TGCGCCAGCAGCTTCCGGGGGACTAGCCGCCCAGATACGCAGTATTTT.

The chain uses TRBV4-1 and TRBJ2-3, with D possibly being TRBD2 (6 bases). The CDR3 is 16 amino acids. Germline V gene lookup returns CDR1 MGHRA and CDR2 YSYEKL. Trimming stripped 1 base from V and 12 bases from J, with 23 bases between. The CDR3 DNA reads TGCGCCAGCAGCCAAGGCGCCGGGGTCGTGGAGGGGTCCCAGTATTTT. This sequence encodes CASSQGAGVVEGSQYF.

The genes are TRBV6-4 and TRBJ1-1, with TRBD1 identical over 7 bases. The germline V gene has CDR1 MRHNA and CDR2 SNTAGT. Trimming cost V 7 bases and J 5 bases; bases outside gene matches: 7. This CDR3 contains 13 residues. The CDR3 DNA follows: TGTGCCAGCACGACAGGGCGTGGTACTGAAGCTTTCTTT. Translation gives CASTTGRGTEAFF.

There are a few counts of this clone. The chain combines TRBV7-2 with TRBJ1-6, with 8 bases fitting TRBD1. The J segment lost 7 bases and the V segment lost 0 bases, leaving 11 bases of the junction unmatched. The CDR3 has 18 residues. CDR1 SGHTA and CDR2 FQGNSA come from the germline V gene. The CDR3 loop reads CASSLAFFIGQGNSPLHF. DNA of the CDR3: TGTGCCAGCAGCTTAGCTTTTTTCATCGGACAGGGAAATTCACCCCTCCACTTT. Full variable domain (rest looked up from reference TRBV7-2 and TRBJ1-6): GAGVSQSPSNKVTEKGKDVELRCDPISGHTALYWYRQSLGQGLEFLIYFQGNSAPDKSGLPSDRFSAERTGGSVSTLTIQRTQQEDSAVYLCASSLAFFIGQGNSPLHFGNGTRLTVT.

The genes are TRBV11-2 and TRBJ2-1, with 8 nucleotides matching TRBD2. Germline-derived CDR1 and CDR2 are SGHAT and FQNNGV. The CDR3 is made up of 15 amino acids. Trimming removed 4 bases from V and 6 bases from J; junction bases left unmatched: 8. In nucleotides, the CDR3 is TGTGCCAGCAGCTGGATGGGACTAGAAGGCAATGAGCAGTTCTTC. This codes for CASSWMGLEGNEQFF.

This clone was counted once. The rearrangement uses TRBV6-2 or TRBV6-3 and TRBJ2-2; 7 bases are a match to TRBD1. Germline-derived CDR1 and CDR2 are MNHEY and SVGEGT. The CDR3 has 15 amino acids. V lost 5 bases and J lost 2; bases outside the gene matches: 5. CDR3 residues: CASSDRDINTGELFF. In DNA, the CDR3 is TGTGCCAGCAGTGACAGGGATATTAACACCGGGGAGCTGTTTTTT.

V gene TRBV7-2 combines with J gene TRBJ2-7; the D gene is possibly TRBD2 (5 bases). CDR1 is SGHTA and CDR2 is FQGNSA in the germline V gene. V lost 1 base to trimming and J lost 7 bases, with 17 bases between them. The CDR3 loop spans 15 amino acids. CDR3 nucleotide sequence: TGTGCCAGCAGCTTAGACATTGGGTCGAGGAGGGAGCAGTACTTC. Protein product: CASSLDIGSRREQYF.

The chain joins TRBV19 to TRBJ1-2, with 9 bases identical to TRBD1. Germline assignment: CDR1 LNHDA and CDR2 SQIVND (reference sequence). The ends lost 3 bases at V and 4 bases at J; junction bases unmatched: 12. This CDR3 is built from 17 residues. The CDR3 here is CASSIERDRGKTYGYTF. The DNA of the CDR3 is TGTGCCAGTAGTATCGAACGCGACAGGGGGAAAACCTATGGCTACACCTTC.

V gene TRBV19 combines with J gene TRBJ1-5; 8 bases align to TRBD1. With V trimmed by 2 bases and J by 4 bases, 1 base remained unmatched. Looked up from germline, CDR1 is LNHDA and CDR2 is SQIVND (reference sequence). This CDR3 contains 14 residues. In DNA form, the CDR3 reads TGTGCCAGTAGTATAACAGGGGGGAATCAGCCCCAGCATTTT. Translated, it gives CASSITGGNQPQHF.

CDR3 in amino acids: CASSQELNSPLHF. The CDR3, as DNA: TGTGCCAGCAGCCAAGAGTTAAATTCACCCCTCCACTTT. The rearrangement joins TRBV14 to TRBJ1-6, with no clear D. V was cut by 0 bases and J by 7 bases, with 4 bases left in between. This CDR3 is 13 amino acids long. CDR1 and CDR2 from the germline V gene are SGHDN and FVKESK.

This chain uses TRBV29-1 with TRBJ1-4, with 11 bases aligning to TRBD1. Germline V gives CDR1 SQVTM, CDR2 ANQGSEA. This CDR3 comprises 13 residues. V dropped 6 bases and J dropped 5; count of bases not matched to a gene: 2. Written as DNA, the CDR3 is TGCAGCGTGGGACAGGGGGGGAATGAAAAACTGTTTTTT. Amino acid sequence: CSVGQGGNEKLFF.